Shown below are 14 T cell receptor beta chains from a single sample sequenced in a study of follicular helper T cells after annual influenza vaccination (TCRdb year 2017). The time point tag for this specimen amounts to: 2015-2016 season, pre-vaccination. Library construction relied on the immunoSEQ multiplex PCR assay. The immuneACCESS repertoire file appears here via TCRdb, limited to in-frame rearrangements. These files lack a portion of the clones; in checked studies, under half of the deficit traces to unresolved V genes, and the cause of the others is not known. The table for this sample lists roughly 5,100 clones; roughly four fifths of them were counted only once. The ten largest clones take up around 0.71% of the sample. The sequenced sample was CXCR5- memory CD4+ T cells sorted from blood, obtained on the day of influenza vaccination. This specimen's cell subset or site label, interpreted: CXCR5- memory CD4 T cells. Source of these receptors: an adult who received the influenza vaccine.

This sequence joins TRBV29-1 and TRBJ2-3, with D perhaps being TRBD1 or TRBD2 (7 bases each). Germline V gene data show CDR1 as SQVTM and CDR2 as ANQGSEA. V was pared by 8 bases and J by 2 bases, with 20 bases between. CDR3 length: 15 residues. The chain's CDR3 is CSYQGGRVNTDTQYF. CDR3 bases: TGCAGCTACCAGGGGGGGCGGGTGAACACAGATACGCAGTATTTT.

The chain is built from TRBV7-3 and TRBJ2-3, with D uncertain. The CDR3 consists of 15 residues. The V end lost 2 bases, the J end lost 3 bases, and 12 bases lay between the germline ends. Germline V gene lookup returns CDR1 SGHTA and CDR2 FQGTGA. CDR3 loop: CASSLDAERTDTQYF. CDR3 nucleotide sequence: TGTGCCAGCAGCTTAGACGCGGAGAGGACAGATACGCAGTATTTT.

Turning to this clone: At one boundary the junction diverges from the germline segment, which might be a read error. This same CDR3 is encoded by further DNA sequences in the sample. V gene TRBV11-2 combines with J gene TRBJ1-1, with a tentative D call TRBD1 (5 bases). This CDR3 has 15 residues. Germline loops: CDR1 SGHAT, CDR2 FQNNGV. In DNA, the CDR3 is TGCGCCAGCAGCCGGGGCCCAAACCGTAACACTGAAGCTTTCTTT. This translates into CASSRGPNRNTEAFF. Based on the CDR3 plus reference TRBV11-2 and TRBJ1-1, the full variable domain is EAGVAQSPRYKIIEKRQSVAFWCNPISGHATLYWYQQILGQGPKLLIQFQNNGVVDDSQLPKDRFSAERLKGVDSTLKIQPAKLEDSAVYLCASSRGPNRNTEAFFGQGTRLTVV.

The chain is built from TRBV27 and TRBJ2-7, with TRBD2 as a possible D gene (5 bases). The germline gives CDR1 MNHEY, CDR2 SMNVEV (reference sequence). V lost 2 bases, J lost 5 bases, and 16 bases lay in between. The CDR3 totals 15 residues. In nucleotides, the CDR3 is TGTGCCAGCAGTTTAAGGTTCGAGGCGCGGGACGAGCAGTACTTC. Protein product: CASSLRFEARDEQYF.

The V gene is TRBV4-2, the J gene TRBJ2-3, with D perhaps matching TRBD1 or TRBD2 (5 bases each). V lost 0 bases, J lost 3 bases, and 7 bases lay in between. The CDR3 sequence is 14 residues long. Germline CDR1 and CDR2: LGHNA and YNFKEQ. CDR3 nucleotides: TGTGCCAGCAGCCAAGATGGGGGTACAGATACGCAGTATTTT. Translation gives CASSQDGGTDTQYF.

There are a few counts of this clone. V usage is TRBV19 and J usage is TRBJ2-7; TRBD2 matches 9 bases. The germline V gene has CDR1 LNHDA and CDR2 SQIVND (reference sequence). The V segment lost 3 bases and the J segment 5 bases; nucleotides outside the gene matches: 11. The length of the CDR3 is 16 residues. The CDR3 DNA sequence: TGTGCCAGTAGTATCCGGAGCGGGAGGTCTCTACACGAGCAGTACTTC. Its translation is CASSIRSGRSLHEQYF.

This clone appeared once. The chain uses TRBV30 and TRBJ2-2; D possibly uses TRBD1 or TRBD2 (5 bases each). Germline V gene data show CDR1 as GTSNPN and CDR2 as SVGIG (reference sequence). The CDR3 runs 13 residues. V lost 3 bases to trimming and J lost 10 bases, with 15 bases between them. The CDR3 here is CAWRRDLPEELFF. The CDR3 coding sequence is TGTGCCTGGAGGAGGGACCTCCCTGAGGAGCTGTTTTTT.

This sequence joins TRBV2 and TRBJ2-5, with D possibly being TRBD1 or TRBD2 (5 bases each). The CDR3 runs 14 residues. CDR1 and CDR2 (germline): SNHLY, FYNNEI. Trimming took off 2 bases at V and 4 bases at J, with 11 bases between the two ends. The CDR3 region is CASSETGRRETQYF. Here the CDR3 DNA reads TGTGCCAGCAGTGAAACGGGGCGCAGAGAGACCCAGTACTTC.

V usage is TRBV4-2 and J usage is TRBJ2-1, with 10 bases fitting TRBD2. The CDR3 is 19 residues long. Germline trimming cut 0 bases from V and 3 bases from J; bases unmatched to any gene: 11. Germline V gives CDR1 LGHNA, CDR2 YNFKEQ. CDR3 sequence reads: CASSQEGLAGANGYNEQFF. The DNA of the CDR3 is TGTGCCAGCAGCCAAGAGGGGCTAGCGGGAGCAAACGGCTACAATGAGCAGTTCTTC.

This chain joins TRBV10-2 and TRBJ2-7, with D tentatively TRBD1 (6 bases). Germline lookup yields CDR1 WSHSY and CDR2 SAAADI. The CDR3 contains 15 residues. V lost 0 bases to trimming and J lost 1 base, with 10 bases between them. CDR3: CASSESSGQSYEQYF. CDR3 nucleotides: TGCGCCAGCAGTGAGTCGAGTGGACAGTCCTACGAGCAGTACTTC.

V gene TRBV7-9 combines with J gene TRBJ2-3; perhaps TRBD2 as D (6 bases). CDR3 size: 16 residues. CDR1 SEHNR and CDR2 FQNEAQ come from the germline V gene (reference sequence). Deletions cut 5 bases from V and 2 bases from J, with 17 bases between. The CDR3 coding sequence is TGTGCCAGCAGCCCGGGGGTGAGCGGCCCCACAGATACGCAGTATTTT. Residues: CASSPGVSGPTDTQYF.

The V and J genes are TRBV5-8 and TRBJ1-3; D possibly corresponds to TRBD1 (5 bases). Germline V gene data show CDR1 as SGHTS and CDR2 as YDEGEE. V lost 1 base, J lost 2 bases, and 10 bases lay in between. The CDR3 runs to 15 residues. The CDR3 here is CASSLWDQAGNTIYF. In DNA form, the CDR3 reads TGTGCCAGCAGCTTGTGGGACCAGGCTGGAAACACCATATATTTT.

This clone was detected only a few times. The chain combines TRBV5-1 with TRBJ2-7; 9 bases align to TRBD1. This CDR3 has 13 residues. Germline CDR1 is SGHRS and CDR2 is YFSETQ. The V segment lost 5 bases and the J segment 7 bases; nucleotides outside the gene matches: 7. CDR3 loop: CASSRTGVWEQYF. In DNA form, the CDR3 reads TGCGCCAGCAGTCGGACAGGGGTTTGGGAGCAGTACTTC.

This sequence joins TRBV2 and TRBJ1-2; 8 bases match TRBD1. V dropped 5 bases and J dropped 4; count of bases not matched to a gene: 3. The CDR3 has 13 amino acids. Germline lookup yields CDR1 SNHLY and CDR2 FYNNEI. In nucleotides, the CDR3 is TGTGCCAGCAGTTCCGACAGGGGCTATGGCTACACCTTC. Protein sequence: CASSSDRGYGYTF.